The 31 T cell receptor beta chains given below trace back to one sample, sequenced in a study of metastatic and nonmetastatic thyroid tumors. TCRdb used MiXCR to call clones anew from the PCR reads. The sample contains 35,000 to 50,000 clones, approximately 3% of which appear only once. Patients underwent thyroid surgery, and none had received any treatment before it. The sample consisted of blood. The receptors shown here come from a female donor with papillary thyroid cancer or a benign thyroid nodule (not recorded which). Some clones in this sample may be carry-over from other donors' samples.

Comments on this clone: The junction departs from the called germline gene at one end, perhaps through a read error. V and J are TRBV6-2 or TRBV6-3 and TRBJ2-2; tentatively, D is TRBD2 (5 bases). Germline V CDR1 and CDR2: MNHEY, SVGEGT. The CDR3 contains 16 residues. CDR3 in amino acids: CASLGSDRANTGELFF. In nucleotides, the CDR3 is TGTGCCAGTTTGGGGAGCGACCGCGCGAACACCGGTGAGCTGTTTTTT.

This clone appeared many times. The rearrangement uses TRBV3-1 and TRBJ2-3; D ambiguous. CDR3 length: 15 amino acids. Germline values: CDR1 LGHDT, CDR2 YNNKEL (reference sequence). V was shortened by 0 bases and J by 5 bases, with 12 bases between the two germline ends. As DNA, the CDR3 is TGTGCCAGCAGCCAAGATCCCTGGGAAGGAGATACGCAGTATTTT. It specifies CASSQDPWEGDTQYF.

The V gene is TRBV19, the J gene TRBJ1-2, with TRBD1 matching 9 bases. The CDR3 consists of 15 residues. The germline V gene encodes CDR1 LNHDA and CDR2 SQIVND (reference sequence). J was trimmed by 2 bases and V by 5 bases; bases with no gene match: 6. As DNA, the CDR3 is TGTGCCAGTAGTCCCGGGACAGGGTTGAACTATGGCTACACCTTC. Translation: CASSPGTGLNYGYTF. The whole variable domain, filled in from reference TRBV19 and TRBJ1-2, reads DGGITQSPKYLFRKEGQNVTLSCEQNLNHDAMYWYRQDPGQGLRLIYYSQIVNDFQKGDIAEGYSVSREKKESFPLTVTSAQKNPTAFYLCASSPGTGLNYGYTFGSGTRLTVV.

This clone was observed at least ten times. The genes are TRBV20-1 and TRBJ1-1, with D unresolved. The germline V and J ends were trimmed by 4 bases and 0 bases, with 12 bases remaining between them. Germline lookup yields CDR1 DFQATT and CDR2 SNEGSKA (reference sequence). The CDR3 length is 14 residues. CDR3 residues: CSATLAALNTEAFF. Here the CDR3 DNA reads TGCAGTGCTACCCTTGCGGCCCTGAACACTGAAGCTTTCTTT.

The J gene is TRBJ2-7, the V gene TRBV6-1; the match to TRBD2 covers 9 bases. This CDR3 is built from 23 residues. The germline V gene encodes CDR1 MNHNS and CDR2 SASEGT. V shed 3 bases and J 4 bases; nucleotides not matched to a gene: 31. In nucleotides, the CDR3 is TGTGCCAGCAGTGACCAGGGGGTAGCAGAAACCGGGGAGCGGGAGGCCTACTTTTACGAGCAGTACTTC. Translation: CASSDQGVAETGEREAYFYEQYF.

In its sample, this clone was seen many times. The gene calls are TRBV18 and TRBJ1-1, with TRBD1 as a possible D gene (6 bases). The CDR3 consists of 16 residues. V lost 0 bases, J lost 1 base, and 12 bases lay in between. Looked up from germline, CDR1 is KGHSH and CDR2 is LQKENI. Here the CDR3 DNA reads TGTGCCAGCTCACCACCCTCAACAGGGTCGAACACTGAAGCTTTCTTT. Its protein is CASSPPSTGSNTEAFF. Supplemented by reference TRBV18 and TRBJ1-1, the full variable domain reads NAGVMQNPRHLVRRRGQEARLRCSPMKGHSHVYWYRQLPEEGLKFMVYLQKENIIDESGMPKERFSAEFPKEGPSILRIQQVVRGDSAAYFCASSPPSTGSNTEAFFGQGTRLTVV.

This clone was picked up many times. This chain uses TRBV20-1 with TRBJ2-1; 8 bases fit TRBD2. The trim removed 5 bases at V and 2 bases at J, leaving 8 bases unmatched. CDR3 length: 15 amino acids. CDR1 DFQATT and CDR2 SNEGSKA come from the germline V gene (reference sequence). CDR3 residues: CSAPSGSLTYNEQFF. The CDR3 DNA is TGCAGTGCTCCGAGCGGGAGCTTGACCTACAATGAGCAGTTCTTC.

The chain carries TRBV3-1 and TRBJ2-7; perhaps TRBD1 as D (5 bases). V was trimmed by 3 bases and J by 6 bases, leaving 15 bases between them. The length of the CDR3 is 14 residues. Germline V gene data show CDR1 as LGHDT and CDR2 as YNNKEL (reference sequence). The CDR3: CASSHRAKGREQYF. The CDR3 coding sequence is TGTGCCAGCAGCCATCGGGCAAAGGGGCGCGAGCAGTACTTC.

This clone has a handful of counts. This rearrangement joins TRBV7-3 to TRBJ1-6; 7 bases map to TRBD1. CDR3 size: 14 residues. Looked up from germline, CDR1 is SGHTA and CDR2 is FQGTGA. V lost 2 bases and J lost 9; bases outside the gene matches: 4. The CDR3 DNA reads TGTGCCAGCAGCTTATCAGGGGGGGGTTCACCCCTCCACTTT. Encoded protein: CASSLSGGGSPLHF.

This clone occurred a few times. The genes are TRBV20-1 and TRBJ1-2, with unresolved D. The V and J ends lost 6 bases and 2 bases respectively, with 16 bases between them. Per the germline V gene, CDR1 is DFQATT and CDR2 is SNEGSKA (reference sequence). This CDR3 has 14 amino acids. The CDR3 spells CSAEQKDANYGYTF. In DNA form, the CDR3 reads TGCAGTGCGGAACAGAAGGATGCAAACTATGGCTACACCTTC.

Only a few counts were recorded for this clone. V gene TRBV7-2 combines with J gene TRBJ1-1; a weak D match, TRBD1 (5 bases). The CDR3 runs 15 residues. Trimming removed 5 bases at V and 1 base at J, with 14 bases between. The germline gives CDR1 SGHTA, CDR2 FQGNSA. Here the CDR3 reads CASSLGWGPNTEAFF. DNA for the CDR3: TGTGCCAGCAGCCTGGGTTGGGGACCGAACACTGAAGCTTTCTTT.

This clone was seen many times. The V call is TRBV5-5, the J call TRBJ1-5, with D maybe TRBD1 (6 bases). The germline CDR1 and CDR2 sequences are SGHKS and YYEKEE (reference sequence). The CDR3 sequence is 15 residues long. The V gene lost 0 bases and the J gene lost 3 bases, with 10 bases spanning the gap. In nucleotides, the CDR3 is TGTGCCAGCAGCTTGGACAGGGCTTCCAATCAGCCCCAGCATTTT. Its protein product is CASSLDRASNQPQHF.

This clone was seen at least ten times. The CDR3 coding sequence is TGTGCCAGCAGCTCAGACAGGGTGGGCAATCAGCCCCAGCATTTT. Protein product: CASSSDRVGNQPQHF. This chain connects TRBV12-3 or TRBV12-4 to TRBJ1-5; 7 bases map to TRBD1. Trimming removed 6 bases from V and 2 bases from J; junction bases left unmatched: 7. The CDR3 sequence is 15 residues long.

This clone was picked up a small number of times. V gene TRBV19 combines with J gene TRBJ2-7; D is perhaps TRBD2 (5 bases). CDR1 and CDR2 (germline): LNHDA, SQIVND (reference sequence). The length of the CDR3 is 14 residues. Trimming took off 5 bases at V and 0 bases at J, with 11 bases between the two ends. The CDR3 nucleotides read TGTGCCAGTAGTGAACTAGGCTTCTCCTACGAGCAGTACTTC. Its translation: CASSELGFSYEQYF.

This clone was seen ten or more times. The chain combines TRBV20-1 with TRBJ1-4, with D possibly TRBD1 on 5 matching bases. The CDR3 is 13 amino acids. Trimming removed 5 bases at V and 8 bases at J, with 15 bases between. Looked up from germline, CDR1 is DFQATT and CDR2 is SNEGSKA (reference sequence). The DNA for the CDR3 is TGCAGTGCTCATGGCAGGGCAGGGGAAAAACTGTTTTTT. Translating it yields CSAHGRAGEKLFF.

Many counts were recorded for this clone. The chain links TRBV27 to TRBJ2-7; D may be TRBD1 (5 bases). The length of the CDR3 is 16 residues. Germline V gene data show CDR1 as MNHEY and CDR2 as SMNVEV (reference sequence). Deletions cut 5 bases from V and 3 bases from J, with 20 bases between. CDR3 nucleotides: TGTGCCAGCAGTGCTAAGGGGCAGGGTAAGCTCTACGAGCAGTACTTC. Translating gives CASSAKGQGKLYEQYF.

The chain has TRBV20-1 and TRBJ2-3; 12 nucleotides line up with TRBD2. V lost 8 bases to trimming and J lost 1 base; unmatched junction nucleotides: 7. Per germline, CDR1 DFQATT and CDR2 SNEGSKA (reference sequence). CDR3 length equals 15 residues. CDR3 sequence: CSSGRLAGGTDTQYF. CDR3 coding DNA: TGCAGTTCAGGGAGACTAGCGGGAGGCACAGATACGCAGTATTTT.

This clone was counted ten times or more. This chain links TRBV28 with TRBJ2-7; 7 bases match TRBD1. Per the germline V gene, CDR1 is MDHEN and CDR2 is SYDVKM. CDR3 length equals 15 residues. The junction had 11 bases not matched to a gene; V was cut back by 6 bases and J by 3 bases. The CDR3 nucleotides read TGTGCCAGCAGCCTACCAAGGACAGGACTCTACGAGCAGTACTTC. Translating gives CASSLPRTGLYEQYF.

This clone was seen a handful of times. The chain combines TRBV20-1 with TRBJ2-7, with 7 bases that match TRBD2. Germline CDR1 and CDR2: DFQATT and SNEGSKA (reference sequence). The CDR3 covers 15 residues. The V gene end was trimmed by 3 bases and the J gene end by 4 bases; junction bases not matched to a gene: 12. For the CDR3, the DNA is TGCAGTGCTAGGGGGTCGCCTAGCGGTAGGTACGAGCAGTACTTC. Residues: CSARGSPSGRYEQYF.

The chain has TRBV11-2 and TRBJ1-1, with 7 nucleotides matching TRBD1. This CDR3 has 13 residues. The V gene end was trimmed by 5 bases and the J gene end by 3 bases; junction bases not matched to a gene: 3. Per the germline V gene, CDR1 is SGHAT and CDR2 is FQNNGV. The CDR3 DNA follows: TGTGCCAGCAGCCGGGACAGAGACACTGAAGCTTTCTTT. Protein product: CASSRDRDTEAFF.

This clone has just a few counts. CDR3 in amino acids: CASSEASLGLAGGFNAEQFF. The CDR3 bases are TGTGCCAGCAGTGAAGCGTCCCTGGGACTAGCGGGAGGTTTTAATGCTGAGCAGTTCTTC. The genes are TRBV6-1 and TRBJ2-1; TRBD2 aligns across 15 bases. This CDR3 region has 20 residues. J lost 9 bases, V lost 0 bases, and 15 bases had no gene match. Germline loops: CDR1 MNHNS, CDR2 SASEGT.

In this sample, this clone turned up many times. The gene calls are TRBV10-3 and TRBJ2-7; 8 bases line up with TRBD1. Germline lookup yields CDR1 ENHRY and CDR2 SYGVKD. The V gene end was trimmed by 3 bases and the J gene end by 6 bases; junction bases not matched to a gene: 4. The CDR3 has 13 residues. CDR3 residues: CAISDTDRGEQYF. CDR3 nucleotide sequence: TGTGCCATCAGTGATACCGACAGGGGCGAGCAGTACTTC.

This clone was observed at least ten times. The gene calls are TRBV15 and TRBJ2-3, with TRBD2 matching over 8 bases. V gave up 0 bases and J gave up 1 base; unmatched junction bases: 0. There are 15 residues in the CDR3. Looked up from germline, CDR1 is LNHNV and CDR2 is YYDKDF (reference sequence). CDR3 amino acids: CATSREREGTDTQYF. The DNA of the CDR3 is TGTGCCACCAGCAGAGAGCGGGAGGGCACAGATACGCAGTATTTT.

Many counts were recorded for this clone. Because the CDR3 is missing its conserved closing phenylalanine or tryptophan, this is likely a read error. This CDR3 is CASGGSNQPQHL. The CDR3 region has the DNA TGTGCCAGCGGAGGGAGCAATCAGCCCCAGCATCTT. The chain recombines TRBV7-2 with TRBJ1-5; no definite D call. CDR1 and CDR2 (germline): SGHTA, FQGNSA. The CDR3 spans 12 residues. Trimming removed 8 bases from V and 1 base from J, with 6 bases in between.

This clone has at least ten counts. The chain combines TRBV6-2 or TRBV6-3 with TRBJ1-3; D is unclear. CDR3 length equals 13 residues. The V end lost 2 bases, the J end lost 5 bases, and 7 bases lay between the germline ends. Germline CDR1 reads MNHEY; CDR2 reads SVGEGT. The CDR3: CASSYGERNTIYF. CDR3 in DNA: TGTGCCAGCAGTTACGGGGAACGAAACACCATATATTTT.

This clone was counted at least ten times. V and J are TRBV5-1 and TRBJ2-5, with 7 bases identical to TRBD2. V trimming: 0 bases; J trimming: 2 bases; junction bases outside the gene matches: 13. Germline loops: CDR1 SGHRS, CDR2 YFSETQ. The CDR3 has 18 amino acids. The CDR3 DNA follows: TGCGCCAGCAGCTTGGGAGTTTTGGGGACTAACAGTCAAGAGACCCAGTACTTC. Translated: CASSLGVLGTNSQETQYF.

This chain connects TRBV6-1 to TRBJ1-3; D unresolved. Germline CDR1 is MNHNS and CDR2 is SASEGT. The length of the CDR3 is 13 residues. Between the trimmed V and J ends, which lost 4 bases and 0 bases, there was a span of 4 bases. CDR3 DNA sequence: TGTGCCAGCAGTGCGTTCTCTGGAAACACCATATATTTT. Encoded protein: CASSAFSGNTIYF.

This clone was counted only a few times. This chain connects TRBV6-4 to TRBJ1-5; D is unresolved. V lost 5 bases to trimming and J lost 0 bases, with 5 bases between them. In germline, CDR1 is MRHNA, CDR2 SNTAGT. The CDR3 length is 13 residues. DNA for the CDR3: TGTGCCAGCAGTCTGGATAGCAATCAGCCCCAGCATTTT. Protein: CASSLDSNQPQHF.

This chain links TRBV7-9 with TRBJ2-1, with TRBD1 identical over 8 bases. The V segment lost 7 bases and the J segment 6 bases; nucleotides outside the gene matches: 8. Germline V lookup: CDR1 SEHNR, CDR2 FQNEAQ (reference sequence). CDR3 length equals 14 residues. CDR3 sequence: CASIPRTGSNEQFF. The CDR3 nucleotides read TGTGCCAGCATCCCGCGGACAGGGAGCAATGAGCAGTTCTTC.

In its sample, this clone was seen many times. A read error may produce the germline difference seen at one junction end. The same CDR3 arises from other DNA sequences in this sample as well. The chain combines TRBV6-1 with TRBJ2-3; TRBD1 matches at 7 bases. CDR3 length: 15 residues. Germline V lookup: CDR1 MNHNS, CDR2 SASEGT. The CDR3 nucleotides read TGCGCCAGCAGTGAGACAGGGCCGCACGCAGATACGCAGTATTTT. Amino acids: CASSETGPHADTQYF.

Turning to this clone: The germline gene is not matched at one end of the junction; a read error may be the cause. This chain connects TRBV19 to TRBJ2-6; D possibly uses TRBD1 or TRBD2 (5 bases each). The germline gives CDR1 LNHDA, CDR2 SQIVND (reference sequence). The CDR3 length is 16 residues. The CDR3 DNA follows: TGTGCCGGTAGGTTTATTCGGGACGCCGGGGTCAACGTCCTGACTTTC. Encoded protein: CAGRFIRDAGVNVLTF.